The 2 T cell receptor beta chains in this list originate from one sample, sequenced in a study of shared clonotypes between healthy human individuals. TCRdb keeps only in-frame clones here, not all; method: immunoSEQ multiplex PCR. Of 2,100,000 or so clones listed, approximately 94% are singletons. Sequencing was done on a sample of naive CD4+ T cells sorted from blood. Subset noted: CD45RA+ positively selected. The receptors here all came from a man between 18 and 35 years old in good health.

The chain carries TRBV6-5 and TRBJ2-1; 9 nucleotides agree with TRBD2. Germline values: CDR1 MNHEY, CDR2 SVGAGI. V gave up 6 bases and J gave up 4 bases; unmatched junction bases: 7. This CDR3 has 15 residues. In DNA form, the CDR3 reads TGTGCCAGCAGGGGAGCGGGGGGAACATACAATGAGCAGTTCTTC. Its protein product is CASRGAGGTYNEQFF.

The rearrangement uses TRBV10-1 and TRBJ2-7; TRBD2 agrees at 8 bases. V lost 4 bases and J lost 3; bases outside the gene matches: 5. CDR1 and CDR2 from the germline V gene are WNHNN and SYGVQD (reference sequence). The CDR3 totals 14 residues. CDR3 in amino acids: CASSAGLAGYEQYF. CDR3 in DNA: TGCGCCAGCAGTGCCGGCCTAGCGGGCTACGAGCAGTACTTC.